The clone carrying this T cell receptor (beta chain) was observed a single time. What it binds is unknown. Per germline, CDR1 SGHRS and CDR2 YFSETQ. The V end was cut by 7 bases, the J end by 2 bases, with 7 bases between. This CDR3 is 12 amino acids long. Treatment specified: roughly 18 received Ad26.COV2.S at low or high dose, single or two shots; 5 received placebo; per-sample allocation not given. Sampling happened 63 days after the first vaccine or placebo injection. The record originates from a study of Ad26.COV2.S vaccination and SARS-CoV-2 variants. Looking at the study overall: It was the COV1001 Ad26.COV2.S trial arm that included the donor. Intramuscular Ad26.COV2.S at 5x10^10 or 1x10^11 viral particles. Study-wide results and caveats: Spike-specific TCR breadth was greater in vaccine than placebo recipients.

The method was immunoSEQ multiplex PCR; TCRdb's version includes in-frame clones alone and lacks a portion of them. The repertoire has 300,000 to 350,000 clones, about 82% of them found once; the top ten carry roughly 2%. The source is a person aged 18-60 years who received the Ad26.COV2.S COVID-19 vaccine or a placebo. This specimen was peripheral blood, taken in a trial of Ad26.COV2.S vaccine versus placebo. The rearrangement uses TRBV5-1 and TRBJ1-3; weak D call: TRBD1 (5 bases). DNA for the CDR3: TGCGCCAGCCGGGGGACTGGAAACACCATATATTTT. Translated: CASRGTGNTIYF.